Sequencing of this TCR beta chain was carried out in a study of neurological immune-mediated disorders. Study-wide results and limits: Private repertoires in all groups were suggested by the absence of shared CDR3 amino acid sequences among expanded clones across subjects. The greatest degree of TCR clonal expansion was observed in HTLV-1-associated myelopathy, with the lowest in multiple sclerosis, below that of healthy controls.

Documented time point: longitudinal time-point 1 (baseline). Unsorted libraries were prepared from 2 million PBMCs that had been stored at -80 C. TCRdb independently ran MiXCR on the 5' RACE reads; one entry per CDR3 protein. The sample shows 71,000 or so distinct CDR3 sequences, around 15% of them seen only once. This clonotype was detected ten times or more. No antigen is known for it. Germline V gene sequence: CDR1 LGHNA, CDR2 YNFKEQ. Unmatched junction bases numbered 7, after V lost 8 bases and J lost 0 bases. CDR3 length: 16 residues. This receptor was identified in a female donor with HTLV-1-associated myelopathy (HAM/TSP). Sequencing was performed on PBMCs. V and J are TRBV4-2 and TRBJ2-2, with TRBD1 matching 9 bases. CDR3 DNA: TGTGCCAGCGGGGCGGACAGGGGATCGAACACCGGGGAGCTGTTTTTT. It yields the protein CASGADRGSNTGELFF.